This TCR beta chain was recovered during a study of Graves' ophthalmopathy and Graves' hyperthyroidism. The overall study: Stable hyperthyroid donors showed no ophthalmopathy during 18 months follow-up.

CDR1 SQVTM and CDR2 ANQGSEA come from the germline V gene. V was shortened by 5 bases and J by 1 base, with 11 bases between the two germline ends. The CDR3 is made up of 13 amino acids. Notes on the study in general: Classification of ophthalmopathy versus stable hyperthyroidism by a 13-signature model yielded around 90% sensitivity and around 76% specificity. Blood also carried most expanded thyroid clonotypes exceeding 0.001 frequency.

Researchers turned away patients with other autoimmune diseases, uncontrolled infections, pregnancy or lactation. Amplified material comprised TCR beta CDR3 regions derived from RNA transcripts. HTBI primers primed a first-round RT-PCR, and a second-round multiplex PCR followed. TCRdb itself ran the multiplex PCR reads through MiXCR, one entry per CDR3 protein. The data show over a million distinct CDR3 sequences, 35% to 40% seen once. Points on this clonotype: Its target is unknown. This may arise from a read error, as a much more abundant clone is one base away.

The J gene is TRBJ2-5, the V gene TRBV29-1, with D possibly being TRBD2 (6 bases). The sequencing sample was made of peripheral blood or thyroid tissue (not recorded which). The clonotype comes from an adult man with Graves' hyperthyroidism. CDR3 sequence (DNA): TGCAGCGTTTACCCGGGAGTCCAAGAGACCCAGTACTTC. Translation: CSVYPGVQETQYF.